Following are 26 T cell receptor beta chains from one sample sequenced in a study of response to subunit inactivated influenza vaccine. In TCRdb, the RT-PCR reads were re-called with MiXCR into one record per CDR3 protein. The sample records 500,000 to 600,000 distinct CDR3 sequences, roughly 13% being singletons. Material: PBMCs from blood, obtained 40 to 50 days after vaccination. The receptor set was obtained from a man aged 50-60 years who received an inactivated influenza vaccine.

This clonotype has only a few counts. The rearrangement links TRBV12-3 or TRBV12-4 to TRBJ2-1; the match to TRBD2 covers 11 bases. With 5 bases clipped from V and 6 bases from J, the junction kept 6 bases outside the gene matches. This CDR3 contains 15 residues. The chain's CDR3 is CASSPTSGNGNEQFF. CDR3 sequence (DNA): TGTGCCAGCAGTCCGACTAGCGGGAATGGCAATGAGCAGTTCTTC.

This clonotype has a handful of counts. V is TRBV5-1 and J is TRBJ2-3; 9 bases fit TRBD2. The CDR3 is 14 residues long. Germline V lookup: CDR1 SGHRS, CDR2 YFSETQ. V lost 0 bases to trimming and J lost 5 bases; unmatched junction nucleotides: 1. CDR3 bases: TGCGCCAGCAGCTTGGAGCGGGGGGAAGATACGCAGTATTTT. Translating it yields CASSLERGEDTQYF.

The rearrangement links TRBV10-3 to TRBJ1-3; D not resolved. The germline gives CDR1 ENHRY, CDR2 SYGVKD. Trimming took off 4 bases at V and 0 bases at J, with 10 bases between the two ends. CDR3 length: 15 amino acids. The CDR3, as DNA: TGTGCCATCAGTGCTGACGGTAACTCTGGAAACACCATATATTTT. Protein product: CAISADGNSGNTIYF.

This clonotype turned up a few times. The genes are TRBV21-1 and TRBJ2-2; the listed D gene, TRBD2, was not tested against the DNA. TRBV21-1 is described as a pseudogene. The CDR3 covers 16 residues. CDR3 sequence (DNA): TGTGCCAGCAGCAAAGGTGGGACTAGTGACACCGGGGAGCTGTTTTTT. Translating it yields CASSKGGTSDTGELFF.

This clonotype turned up a few times. The chain is built from TRBV18 and TRBJ1-6, with no clear D. This CDR3 region has 15 residues. CDR1 is KGHSH, CDR2 LQKENI, per germline. With 3 bases removed from V and 4 bases from J, the gap between germline ends came to 10 bases. The CDR3 sequence: CASSPKGPYNSPLHF. The CDR3, as DNA: TGTGCCAGCTCACCGAAAGGCCCTTATAATTCACCCCTCCACTTT.

This clonotype has a handful of counts. The V call is TRBV5-1, the J call TRBJ2-3; 8 bases map to TRBD1. Germline V CDR1 and CDR2: SGHRS, YFSETQ. This CDR3 region has 16 residues. After removal of 0 bases from V and 6 bases from J, the junction contained 9 bases not matched to a gene. This CDR3 reads CASSLAGQGGVDTQYF. CDR3 nucleotides: TGCGCCAGCAGCTTGGCTGGACAGGGAGGAGTCGATACGCAGTATTTT. The full variable domain, its missing parts supplied by reference TRBV5-1 and TRBJ2-3, is KAGVTQTPRYLIKTRGQQVTLSCSPISGHRSVSWYQQTPGQGLQFLFEYFSETQRNKGNFPGRFSGRQFSNSRSEMNVSTLELGDSALYLCASSLAGQGGVDTQYFGPGTRLTVL.

This chain links TRBV20-1 with TRBJ2-6; 8 bases line up with TRBD1. The CDR3 is 16 residues long. Germline V gene data show CDR1 as DFQATT and CDR2 as SNEGSKA (reference sequence). Trimming removed 2 bases from V and 4 bases from J; junction bases left unmatched: 7. CDR3 protein: CSARSPQGAGANVLTF. The CDR3, as DNA: TGCAGTGCTAGATCCCCCCAGGGGGCAGGGGCCAACGTCCTGACTTTC.

This chain joins TRBV7-2 and TRBJ2-7, with D hard to call. The V gene's germline CDR1 is SGHTA and CDR2 FQGNSA. Trimming removed 8 bases at V and 2 bases at J, with 16 bases between. The CDR3 loop spans 14 amino acids. CDR3 in amino acids: CASAEHVGTYEQYF. In DNA, the CDR3 is TGTGCCAGCGCGGAGCACGTTGGGACCTACGAGCAGTACTTC.

At least ten counts were recorded for this clonotype. The chain has TRBV12-3 or TRBV12-4 and TRBJ1-2; 8 bases fit TRBD1. Unmatched junction bases numbered 4, after V lost 6 bases and J lost 4 bases. The CDR3 is made up of 13 amino acids. The CDR3 loop is CASRPGQVYGYTF. DNA of the CDR3: TGTGCCAGCAGACCGGGACAGGTCTATGGCTACACCTTC.

The chain uses TRBV6-2 or TRBV6-3 and TRBJ2-7; 7 nucleotides line up with TRBD1. The CDR3 runs to 16 residues. Trimming removed 5 bases from V and 0 bases from J; junction bases left unmatched: 10. From germline, CDR1 is MNHEY and CDR2 SVGEGT. CDR3 in amino acids: CASSTLETGSSYEQYF. CDR3 DNA: TGTGCCAGCAGTACACTCGAGACAGGGAGCTCCTACGAGCAGTACTTC.

The J gene is TRBJ2-5, the V gene TRBV3-1; 10 bases map to TRBD1. The CDR3 loop spans 15 amino acids. Germline V CDR1 and CDR2: LGHDT, YNNKEL (reference sequence). Unmatched junction bases numbered 4, after V lost 3 bases and J lost 3 bases. In DNA, the CDR3 is TGTGCCAGCAGCCACTGGACAGGGGGAAAAGAGACCCAGTACTTC. Its translation: CASSHWTGGKETQYF.

Here the CDR3 reads CASRATGGHLNTEAFF. The CDR3 bases are TGTGCCAGCAGGGCTACAGGGGGCCACCTGAACACTGAAGCTTTCTTT. J is TRBJ1-1 and V is TRBV6-1; 9 positions agree with TRBD1. Germline V lookup: CDR1 MNHNS, CDR2 SASEGT. The junction had 8 bases not matched to a gene; V was cut back by 6 bases and J by 0 bases. CDR3 length: 16 residues.

The rearrangement joins TRBV10-1 to TRBJ2-1; a weak D match, TRBD1 (7 bases). The CDR3 extends over 12 amino acids. Germline V lookup: CDR1 WNHNN, CDR2 SYGVQD (reference sequence). Trimming shortened V by 6 bases and J by 9 bases, and 12 bases separated the two germline ends. CDR3: CASSRQGGEQFF. The DNA for the CDR3 is TGCGCCAGCAGCCGACAGGGAGGTGAGCAGTTCTTC.

This clonotype has more than one count but fewer than ten. The chain is built from TRBV7-3 and TRBJ2-5; tentatively, D is TRBD2 (5 bases). V lost 0 bases and J lost 0, with 5 bases in between. This CDR3 is built from 14 residues. Germline loops: CDR1 SGHTA, CDR2 FQGTGA. CDR3 sequence: CASSLTSDQETQYF. CDR3 nucleotide sequence: TGTGCCAGCAGCTTAACTAGCGACCAAGAGACCCAGTACTTC.

This clonotype came up many times. This chain connects TRBV6-5 to TRBJ2-1; 7 bases are shared with TRBD2. Per germline, CDR1 MNHEY and CDR2 SVGAGI. The CDR3 runs to 14 residues. Trimming cost V 2 bases and J 7 bases; bases outside gene matches: 5. The CDR3 reads CASSYRMGGNEQFF. The CDR3 DNA sequence: TGTGCCAGCAGTTACAGGATGGGAGGGAATGAGCAGTTCTTC.

CDR3 region: CSGQGASTDTQYF. The CDR3 DNA sequence: TGCAGCGGCCAGGGGGCGAGCACAGATACGCAGTATTTT. The rearrangement links TRBV29-1 to TRBJ2-3; 8 nucleotides agree with TRBD1. The junction had 3 bases not matched to a gene; V was cut back by 7 bases and J by 0 bases. Germline CDR1 reads SQVTM; CDR2 reads ANQGSEA. The CDR3 runs to 13 residues.

At least ten counts were recorded for this clonotype. J is TRBJ1-2 and V is TRBV2; no clear D. With 8 bases removed from V and 0 bases from J, the gap between germline ends came to 16 bases. The CDR3 runs to 15 residues. Germline V gene data show CDR1 as SNHLY and CDR2 as FYNNEI. CDR3 DNA: TGTGCCAGCTCATCCACACGGGAAGCTAACTATGGCTACACCTTC. The encoded protein is CASSSTREANYGYTF.

In its sample, this clonotype was seen a few times. The chain is built from TRBV4-3 and TRBJ2-7, with D possibly being TRBD2 (6 bases). CDR3 length: 15 residues. The V and J ends lost 0 bases and 7 bases respectively, with 16 bases between them. Germline V gives CDR1 LGHNA, CDR2 YSLEER. The CDR3 spells CASSQDPWEVGEQYF. The CDR3 DNA sequence: TGCGCCAGCAGCCAAGATCCGTGGGAGGTGGGGGAGCAGTACTTC.

The chain carries TRBV9 and TRBJ2-1, with 7 bases that match TRBD1. Germline CDR1 and CDR2: SGDLS and YYNGEE. The V and J ends lost 4 bases and 5 bases, in that order; junction bases with no gene match: 9. The CDR3 runs 15 residues. The CDR3 DNA reads TGTGCCAGCAGCAACCGGGACAGAACGGACAATGAGCAGTTCTTC. This translates into CASSNRDRTDNEQFF.

This clonotype was detected ten times or more. The chain couples TRBV12-3 or TRBV12-4 to TRBJ2-2; D call uncertain. V lost 10 bases to trimming and J lost 7 bases, with 10 bases between them. The length of the CDR3 is 11 residues. CDR3 nucleotides: TGTGCCACCCAAGCGAACGGGGAGCTGTTTTTT. Protein sequence: CATQANGELFF.

The chain joins TRBV20-1 to TRBJ2-5; TRBD2 aligns across 8 bases. Germline CDR1 is DFQATT and CDR2 is SNEGSKA (reference sequence). This CDR3 region has 14 residues. The CDR3 spells CSSGRAGGFVTQYF. For the CDR3, the DNA is TGCAGCTCGGGCCGGGCGGGAGGCTTCGTGACCCAGTACTTC.

This clonotype was seen a handful of times. The chain employs TRBV9 and TRBJ2-3; 8 bases fit TRBD1. The germline CDR1 and CDR2 sequences are SGDLS and YYNGEE. The length of the CDR3 is 17 residues. V was clipped by 3 bases and J by 2 bases; unmatched bases: 11. CDR3 sequence: CASSAKQWTGYTDTQYF. DNA of the CDR3: TGTGCCAGCAGCGCCAAGCAGTGGACAGGGTACACAGATACGCAGTATTTT.

This chain joins TRBV7-9 and TRBJ2-7; perhaps TRBD2 as D (6 bases). Deletions cut 0 bases from V and 0 bases from J, with 15 bases between. This CDR3 has 17 residues. Per the germline V gene, CDR1 is SEHNR and CDR2 is FQNEAQ (reference sequence). The DNA of the CDR3 is TGTGCCAGCAGCTTAGCGCACGGGGGAGCCCACTCCTACGAGCAGTACTTC. The encoded protein is CASSLAHGGAHSYEQYF.

This clonotype was counted ten times or more. This chain links TRBV29-1 with TRBJ2-2; 10 bases are shared with TRBD2. Germline V CDR1 and CDR2: SQVTM, ANQGSEA. The CDR3 sequence is 15 residues long. J gave up 4 bases and V 7 bases, and 9 bases lay outside the gene matches. The CDR3 nucleotides are TGCAGCGCTCGAACCGGGACTAGCGTCACCGGGGAGCTGTTTTTT. Encoded protein: CSARTGTSVTGELFF.

CDR3 sequence reads: CASSPKPRDHGYTF. The CDR3 coding sequence is TGTGCCAGCTCACCGAAGCCCAGGGACCATGGCTACACCTTC. The chain recombines TRBV18 with TRBJ1-2, with D possibly being TRBD1 (5 bases). Trimming shortened V by 3 bases and J by 6 bases, and 14 bases separated the two germline ends. CDR1 is KGHSH and CDR2 is LQKENI in the germline V gene. This CDR3 is 14 amino acids long.

This chain joins TRBV20-1 and TRBJ2-3; 9 positions match TRBD1. The CDR3 is 15 amino acids. J was trimmed by 2 bases and V by 5 bases; bases with no gene match: 8. The germline gives CDR1 DFQATT, CDR2 SNEGSKA (reference sequence). CDR3 nucleotide sequence: TGCAGTGCTGGACCTAACAGGGGGCCCACAGATACGCAGTATTTT. Residues: CSAGPNRGPTDTQYF.